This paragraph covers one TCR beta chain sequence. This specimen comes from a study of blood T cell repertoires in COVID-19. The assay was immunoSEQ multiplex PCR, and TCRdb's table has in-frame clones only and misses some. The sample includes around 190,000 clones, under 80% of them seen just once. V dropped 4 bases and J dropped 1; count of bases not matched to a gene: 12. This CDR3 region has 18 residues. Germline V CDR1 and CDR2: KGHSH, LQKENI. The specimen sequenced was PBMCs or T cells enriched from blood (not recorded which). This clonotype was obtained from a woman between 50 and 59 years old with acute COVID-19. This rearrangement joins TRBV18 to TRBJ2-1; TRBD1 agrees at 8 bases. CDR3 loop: CASSQTGAQRTSYNEQFF. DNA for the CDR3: TGTGCCAGCTCACAGACAGGGGCCCAAAGGACTTCCTACAATGAGCAGTTCTTC.